This TCR beta chain appears in the sequencing data of a study of graft-versus-host responses after intestinal transplantation. In the study overall: After anti-thymocyte globulin induction, recipients took tacrolimus and steroids for approximately 3 years. The study's findings and limits: Among recipient marrow samples, GvH clones were found; some appeared first in ileum or blood.

Points on this clone: Its antigen remains unidentified.

Germline CDR1 reads LGHNA; CDR2 reads YNFKEQ. The CDR3 consists of 16 residues. Losses at the gene ends were 1 base for V and 0 bases for J; bases not matched to a gene: 0. Repertoires were generated with immunoSEQ multiplex PCR, while TCRdb's copy carries only in-frame clones and drops some. The data contain over 35,000 clones, roughly nine tenths of them singletons. Sequenced material: PBMCs, taken approximately 300 days after intestinal transplant. The rearrangement joins TRBV4-2 to TRBJ2-5; 12 bases line up with TRBD2. The receptor comes from a human patient who received an intestinal transplant, so some T cells may come from the graft donor. This CDR3 reads CASSQGLAGDQETQYF. The DNA of the CDR3 is TGTGCCAGCAGCCAAGGACTAGCGGGAGACCAAGAGACCCAGTACTTC.